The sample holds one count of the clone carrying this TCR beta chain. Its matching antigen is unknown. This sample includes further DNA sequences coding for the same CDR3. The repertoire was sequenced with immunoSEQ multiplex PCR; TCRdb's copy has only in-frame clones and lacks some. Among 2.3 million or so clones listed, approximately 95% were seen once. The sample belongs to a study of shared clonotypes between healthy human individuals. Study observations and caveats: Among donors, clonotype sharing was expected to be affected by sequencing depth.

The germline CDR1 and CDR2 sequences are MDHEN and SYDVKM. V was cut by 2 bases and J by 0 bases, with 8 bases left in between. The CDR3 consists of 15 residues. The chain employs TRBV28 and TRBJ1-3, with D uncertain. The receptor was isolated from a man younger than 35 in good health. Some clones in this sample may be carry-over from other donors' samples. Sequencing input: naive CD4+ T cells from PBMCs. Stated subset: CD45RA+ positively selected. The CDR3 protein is CASSLAGISGNTIYF. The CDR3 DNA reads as TGTGCCAGCAGTTTAGCCGGAATCTCTGGAAACACCATATATTTT.